One sample yielded the 32 T cell receptor beta chains listed below, sequenced in a study of cytomegalovirus exposure and HLA in healthy donors. Primers included in the PCR were 60 Vbeta and 13 Jbeta primers. Only in-frame clones appear in the TCRdb table, and some are missing; sequencing was by immunoSEQ multiplex PCR. The table includes 95,000 to 130,000 clones, approximately 80% detected once. Sequenced sample: PBMCs. The receptor source for this set is a woman in her twenties or thirties in good health and CMV-seronegative.

The V gene is TRBV27, the J gene TRBJ2-7; 12 bases are shared with TRBD2. Unmatched junction bases numbered 6, after V lost 2 bases and J lost 4 bases. This CDR3 comprises 16 residues. From germline, CDR1 is MNHEY and CDR2 SMNVEV (reference sequence). CDR3 bases: TGTGCCAGCAGTTTACTGGGGACTAGCGGGTTGTACGAGCAGTACTTC. This codes for CASSLLGTSGLYEQYF.

A single count supports this clone. This chain uses TRBV2 with TRBJ2-5, with D tentatively TRBD2 (5 bases). The CDR3 is 13 amino acids. Germline V gene sequence: CDR1 SNHLY, CDR2 FYNNEI. V was pared by 4 bases and J by 4 bases, with 10 bases between. The DNA for the CDR3 is TGTGCCAGCAGTGGTGGTGGAGGAGAGACCCAGTACTTC. This gives the protein CASSGGGGETQYF.

V is TRBV4-1 and J is TRBJ2-7, with 7 positions matching TRBD2. CDR3 length equals 15 residues. J lost 3 bases, V lost 0 bases, and 5 bases had no gene match. Germline V lookup: CDR1 MGHRA, CDR2 YSYEKL. The chain's CDR3 is CASSQDTSEYYEQYF. CDR3 coding DNA: TGCGCCAGCAGCCAAGACACTAGCGAGTACTACGAGCAGTACTTC.

CDR3 loop: CASSLRRDQETQYF. CDR3 DNA sequence: TGTGCCAGCAGCTTGCGGCGGGACCAAGAGACCCAGTACTTC. J is TRBJ2-5 and V is TRBV5-4, with D possibly matching TRBD2 (5 bases). Trimming cost V 1 base and J 0 bases, with 7 bases left between them. Germline CDR1 SGHNT, CDR2 YYREEE (reference sequence). The CDR3 consists of 14 residues.

This chain connects TRBV5-1 to TRBJ2-7, with D uncertain. The CDR3 consists of 13 residues. Trimming removed 2 bases at V and 7 bases at J, with 13 bases between. Germline V lookup: CDR1 SGHRS, CDR2 YFSETQ. The CDR3 bases are TGCGCCAGCAGCTTCTGGCAGTCTCTGGAGCAGTACTTC. It specifies CASSFWQSLEQYF. Combining the CDR3 with reference TRBV5-1 and TRBJ2-7 gives the whole variable domain KAGVTQTPRYLIKTRGQQVTLSCSPISGHRSVSWYQQTPGQGLQFLFEYFSETQRNKGNFPGRFSGRQFSNSRSEMNVSTLELGDSALYLCASSFWQSLEQYFGPGTRLTVT.

The chain carries TRBV6-4 and TRBJ2-1; TRBD2 matches 11 bases. V gave up 9 bases and J gave up 14 bases; unmatched junction bases: 6. Germline values: CDR1 MRHNA, CDR2 SNTAGT. The CDR3 length is 11 residues. The CDR3 reads CARNCSGGEFF. Written as DNA, the CDR3 is TGTGCCAGAAACTGTAGCGGGGGGGAGTTCTTC.

The rearrangement uses TRBV6-5 and TRBJ2-3, with D uncertain. V gave up 6 bases and J gave up 0 bases, with 7 bases separating them. In germline, CDR1 is MNHEY, CDR2 SVGAGI. The length of the CDR3 is 13 residues. The CDR3 spells CASSRSSTDTQYF. The CDR3 coding sequence is TGTGCCAGCAGCCGGAGTAGCACAGATACGCAGTATTTT.

The chain has TRBV9 and TRBJ2-1; D remains unclear. In germline, CDR1 is SGDLS, CDR2 YYNGEE. V lost 0 bases, J lost 0 bases, and 7 bases lay in between. The CDR3 is 15 residues long. Written as DNA, the CDR3 is TGTGCCAGCAGCGTAGCAGTAAGCTCCTACAATGAGCAGTTCTTC. Its protein is CASSVAVSSYNEQFF.

This sequence joins TRBV14 and TRBJ2-7; a weak D match, TRBD2 (6 bases). Trimming removed 6 bases from V and 1 base from J, with 10 bases in between. Germline V lookup: CDR1 SGHDN, CDR2 FVKESK. There are 13 residues in the CDR3. The CDR3 DNA is TGTGCCAGCAGGCGGGACGGATCCTACGAGCAGTACTTC. Translation gives CASRRDGSYEQYF.

This clone was picked up a small number of times. The chain combines TRBV5-8 with TRBJ1-5; 9 bases align to TRBD1. Trimming took 1 base from V and 5 from J; bases not matched to a gene: 7. Germline V CDR1 and CDR2: SGHTS, YDEGEE. This CDR3 has 16 amino acids. CDR3 residues: CASSLYGGQGHQPQHF. The CDR3 coding sequence is TGTGCCAGCAGCTTGTATGGTGGACAGGGGCATCAGCCCCAGCATTTT.

The genes are TRBV5-1 and TRBJ2-5; D remains unclear. CDR3 length: 15 residues. Between the trimmed V and J ends, which lost 1 base and 6 bases, there was a span of 16 bases. The germline V gene has CDR1 SGHRS and CDR2 YFSETQ. The CDR3 spells CASSLTGPPEKTQYF. The CDR3 coding sequence is TGCGCCAGCAGCTTGACTGGGCCTCCGGAAAAGACCCAGTACTTC.

This clone showed up just once. V is TRBV27 and J is TRBJ2-1, with D hard to call. The V gene lost 6 bases and the J gene lost 6 bases, with 12 bases spanning the gap. Germline V gene data show CDR1 as MNHEY and CDR2 as SMNVEV (reference sequence). CDR3 length: 13 residues. The CDR3 region is CASSRISGNEQFF. The CDR3, as DNA: TGTGCCAGCAGCCGTATCAGTGGCAATGAGCAGTTCTTC.

The V gene is TRBV2, the J gene TRBJ1-1, with D possibly TRBD1 on 6 matching bases. Trimming took 6 bases from V and 0 from J, leaving 11 bases between them. The CDR3 spans 14 residues. Germline CDR1 and CDR2: SNHLY and FYNNEI. CDR3 residues: CASRADSLNTEAFF. CDR3 coding DNA: TGTGCCAGCAGGGCGGACAGTTTGAACACTGAAGCTTTCTTT.

The chain uses TRBV5-1 and TRBJ2-5; TRBD1 agrees at 7 bases. The CDR3 loop spans 15 amino acids. Germline assignment: CDR1 SGHRS and CDR2 YFSETQ. With V trimmed by 0 bases and J by 2 bases, 4 bases remained unmatched. The CDR3 DNA sequence: TGCGCCAGCAGCTTGGTGTTCAGGGGGCAAGAGACCCAGTACTTC. Translation: CASSLVFRGQETQYF.

V usage is TRBV9 and J usage is TRBJ2-7, with TRBD2 matching 9 bases. Germline values: CDR1 SGDLS, CDR2 YYNGEE. After removal of 4 bases from V and 5 bases from J, the junction contained 13 bases not matched to a gene. This CDR3 is 16 amino acids long. CDR3 sequence: CASSLSEAGGPHEQYF. The CDR3 DNA reads TGTGCCAGCAGCCTCAGCGAGGCGGGAGGGCCCCACGAGCAGTACTTC.

CDR3 region: CASSSVVRGNEAFF. The CDR3 DNA follows: TGTGCCAGCAGTTCAGTGGTAAGGGGAAATGAAGCTTTCTTT. The chain recombines TRBV27 with TRBJ1-1, with D possibly being TRBD1 (5 bases). From germline, CDR1 is MNHEY and CDR2 SMNVEV (reference sequence). The V gene lost 4 bases and the J gene lost 7 bases, with 16 bases spanning the gap. The CDR3 is made up of 14 amino acids.

V usage is TRBV28 and J usage is TRBJ2-5, with 11 bases fitting TRBD1. The CDR3 loop spans 15 amino acids. CDR1 is MDHEN, CDR2 SYDVKM, per germline. After removal of 3 bases from V and 5 bases from J, the junction contained 5 bases not matched to a gene. The CDR3 here is CASSFGQGAAETQYF. CDR3 nucleotides: TGTGCCAGCAGTTTTGGACAGGGGGCAGCGGAGACCCAGTACTTC.

The rearrangement joins TRBV15 to TRBJ1-1; no clear D gene. Germline-derived CDR1 and CDR2 are LNHNV and YYDKDF (reference sequence). The germline V and J ends were trimmed by 0 bases and 0 bases, with 11 bases remaining between them. This CDR3 comprises 16 residues. The CDR3 sequence is CATSRDRNSLNTEAFF. CDR3 DNA: TGTGCCACCAGCAGAGATCGAAACAGCTTGAACACTGAAGCTTTCTTT. The variable domain in full, completed from reference TRBV15 and TRBJ1-1, reads DAMVIQNPRYQVTQFGKPVTLSCSQTLNHNVMYWYQQKSSQAPKLLFHYYDKDFNNEADTPDNFQSRRPNTSFCFLDIRSPGLGDTAMYLCATSRDRNSLNTEAFFGQGTRLTVV.

The rearrangement uses TRBV6-6 and TRBJ1-2; 7 nucleotides align to TRBD1. The ends lost 5 bases at V and 7 bases at J; junction bases unmatched: 7. The CDR3 has 13 amino acids. Germline lookup yields CDR1 MNHNY and CDR2 SVGAGI (reference sequence). The CDR3: CASSPDRAGGYTF. The CDR3 DNA reads TGTGCCAGCAGTCCCGACAGGGCGGGTGGCTACACCTTC.

The rearrangement joins TRBV5-1 to TRBJ2-7; the D gene is possibly TRBD1 (6 bases). CDR3 length: 14 residues. Trimming stripped 0 bases from V and 2 bases from J, with 9 bases between. Germline CDR1 is SGHRS and CDR2 is YFSETQ. The DNA for the CDR3 is TGCGCCAGCAGCTTGGGACAGGTGCCCTACGAGCAGTACTTC. It codes for CASSLGQVPYEQYF. Together with reference TRBV5-1 and TRBJ2-7, the CDR3 gives the full variable domain: KAGVTQTPRYLIKTRGQQVTLSCSPISGHRSVSWYQQTPGQGLQFLFEYFSETQRNKGNFPGRFSGRQFSNSRSEMNVSTLELGDSALYLCASSLGQVPYEQYFGPGTRLTVT.

This clone appeared a few times. V and J are TRBV19 and TRBJ2-1, with 7 bases matching TRBD2. The CDR3 is 15 residues long. The V and J ends lost 3 bases and 4 bases, in that order; junction bases with no gene match: 6. Germline CDR1 and CDR2: LNHDA and SQIVND (reference sequence). The CDR3 bases are TGTGCCAGTAGTATCTCTAGCGGCGAATACAATGAGCAGTTCTTC. Translated, it gives CASSISSGEYNEQFF.

The chain recombines TRBV25-1 with TRBJ2-1; TRBD2 might be the D (6 bases). This CDR3 is 14 amino acids long. Germline values: CDR1 MGHDK, CDR2 SYGVNS. The V end was cut by 4 bases, the J end by 1 base, with 8 bases between. The CDR3: CASSARESYNEQFF. DNA of the CDR3: TGTGCCAGCAGTGCCCGGGAGTCCTACAATGAGCAGTTCTTC.

The genes are TRBV30 and TRBJ1-2; tentative D call: TRBD1 (6 bases). The CDR3 spans 11 residues. The ends were cut back, 0 bases at V and 8 bases at J, with 7 bases in the middle. CDR1 and CDR2 from the germline V gene are GTSNPN and SVGIG (reference sequence). The chain's CDR3 is CAWSVQGGYTF. The CDR3 bases are TGTGCCTGGAGTGTACAGGGCGGCTACACCTTC.

The table lists this clone with a count of one. This rearrangement joins TRBV6-6 to TRBJ2-3; 7 bases align to TRBD1. Germline V gene sequence: CDR1 MNHNY, CDR2 SVGAGI (reference sequence). V lost 6 bases, J lost 2 bases, and 5 bases stayed unmatched. The CDR3 is 14 amino acids. The CDR3 DNA sequence: TGTGCCAGCAGGTCGACAGGGAACACAGATACGCAGTATTTT. Translation gives CASRSTGNTDTQYF.

The rearrangement links TRBV30 to TRBJ1-3, with D unresolved. The CDR3 loop spans 13 amino acids. The V gene's germline CDR1 is GTSNPN and CDR2 SVGIG (reference sequence). The V end lost 2 bases, the J end lost 0 bases, and 5 bases lay between the germline ends. The CDR3 loop reads CAWSLGSGNTIYF. In nucleotides, the CDR3 is TGTGCCTGGAGTCTCGGCTCTGGAAACACCATATATTTT.

This sequence joins TRBV6-1 and TRBJ2-5; D is ambiguous. The J call may be wrong; the DNA end is better matched by TRBJ2-7. Germline V CDR1 and CDR2: MNHNS, SASEGT. This CDR3 region has 15 residues. As DNA, the CDR3 is TGTGCCAGCACCACTGCCCCATCCCCTCTTTACGAGCAGTACTTC. Protein: CASTTAPSPLYEQYF.

A single count supports this clone. The gene calls are TRBV5-6 and TRBJ1-6, with a tentative D call TRBD1 (5 bases). In germline, CDR1 is SGHDT, CDR2 YYEEEE. V was pared by 4 bases and J by 6 bases, with 14 bases between. CDR3 length: 15 residues. CDR3 nucleotides: TGTGCCAGCAGCCTAGGACACAACCCTAATTCACCCCTCCACTTT. Its protein product is CASSLGHNPNSPLHF.

The chain recombines TRBV6-1 with TRBJ1-5; D not certain. V was clipped by 0 bases and J by 9 bases, with 15 bases between them. CDR3 length: 15 residues. Germline V gives CDR1 MNHNS, CDR2 SASEGT. The DNA of the CDR3 is TGTGCCAGCAGTGAAGCCCATCAGGTCAAATGGCCCCAGCATTTT. Its protein product is CASSEAHQVKWPQHF.

This chain joins TRBV19 and TRBJ2-7, with D perhaps matching TRBD2 (6 bases). The CDR3 is 15 amino acids. V was shortened by 5 bases and J by 3 bases, with 17 bases between the two germline ends. Looked up from germline, CDR1 is LNHDA and CDR2 is SQIVND (reference sequence). CDR3 bases: TGTGCCAGTAGTGCGGGCCTTGGAGGGAGCTACGAGCAGTACTTC. It specifies CASSAGLGGSYEQYF.

This clone came up a few times. The chain recombines TRBV7-9 with TRBJ2-2; maybe TRBD1 (5 bases). Germline V gene lookup returns CDR1 SEHNR and CDR2 FQNEAQ (reference sequence). V was trimmed by 4 bases and J by 5 bases, leaving 14 bases between them. This CDR3 region has 15 residues. CDR3 nucleotide sequence: TGTGCCAGCAGCTCCACAGTCAGGGATACCGGGGAGCTGTTTTTT. This sequence encodes CASSSTVRDTGELFF.

This sequence joins TRBV10-1 and TRBJ2-2; D is ambiguous. The length of the CDR3 is 14 residues. Germline-derived CDR1 and CDR2 are WNHNN and SYGVQD (reference sequence). The V end lost 5 bases, the J end lost 1 base, and 8 bases lay between the germline ends. CDR3 amino acids: CASSKDKNTGELFF. In DNA, the CDR3 is TGCGCCAGCAGTAAAGACAAGAACACCGGGGAGCTGTTTTTT.

The J gene is TRBJ1-4, the V gene TRBV19, with 10 bases matching TRBD1. The V segment lost 5 bases and the J segment 7 bases; nucleotides outside the gene matches: 4. This CDR3 has 14 amino acids. Germline V gives CDR1 LNHDA, CDR2 SQIVND (reference sequence). In DNA form, the CDR3 reads TGTGCCAGTAGTTCGACAGGGGGCGTTGAAAAACTGTTTTTT. This gives the protein CASSSTGGVEKLFF.